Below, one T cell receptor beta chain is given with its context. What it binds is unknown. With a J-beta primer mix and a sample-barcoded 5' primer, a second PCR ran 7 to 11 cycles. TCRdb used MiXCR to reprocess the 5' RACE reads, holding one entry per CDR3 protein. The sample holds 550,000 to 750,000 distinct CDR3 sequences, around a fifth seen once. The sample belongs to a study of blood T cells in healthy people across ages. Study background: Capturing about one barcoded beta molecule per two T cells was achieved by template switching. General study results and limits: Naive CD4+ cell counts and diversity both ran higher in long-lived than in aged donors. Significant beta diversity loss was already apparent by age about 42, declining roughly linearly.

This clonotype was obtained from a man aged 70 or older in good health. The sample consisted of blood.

CDR3 coding DNA: TGCGCCAGCAGCCAAGGGGGACTGGCGGATTATGGCTACACCTTC. Amino acids: CASSQGGLADYGYTF. The rearrangement uses TRBV4-1 and TRBJ1-2; D perhaps matches TRBD1 (5 bases). The V and J ends lost 1 base and 5 bases respectively, with 14 bases between them. CDR3 length: 15 residues. Germline assignment: CDR1 MGHRA and CDR2 YSYEKL.